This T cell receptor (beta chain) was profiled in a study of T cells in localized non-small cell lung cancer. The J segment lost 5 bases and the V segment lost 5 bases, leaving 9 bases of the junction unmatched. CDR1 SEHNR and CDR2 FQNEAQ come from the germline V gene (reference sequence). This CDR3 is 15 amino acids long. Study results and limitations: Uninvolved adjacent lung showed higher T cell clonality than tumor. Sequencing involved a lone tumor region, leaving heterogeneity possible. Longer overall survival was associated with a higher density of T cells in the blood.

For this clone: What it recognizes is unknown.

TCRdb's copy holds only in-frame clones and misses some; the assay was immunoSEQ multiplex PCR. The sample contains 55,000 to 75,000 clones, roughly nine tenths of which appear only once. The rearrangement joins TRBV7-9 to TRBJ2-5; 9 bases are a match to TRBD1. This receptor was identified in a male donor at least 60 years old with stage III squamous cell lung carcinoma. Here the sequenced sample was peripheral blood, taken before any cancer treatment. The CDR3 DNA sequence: TGTGCCAGCAGCGGCTACAGGGGGCGCGGGGAGACCCAGTACTTC. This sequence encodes CASSGYRGRGETQYF. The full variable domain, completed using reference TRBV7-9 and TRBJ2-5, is DTGVSQNPRHKITKRGQNVTFRCDPISEHNRLYWYRQTLGQGPEFLTYFQNEAQLEKSRLLSDRFSAERPKGSFSTLEIQRTEQGDSAMYLCASSGYRGRGETQYFGPGTRLLVL.